This T cell receptor beta chain was profiled in a study of T cells in tuberculosis. Turning to the study itself: In South Africa, adults with active tuberculosis were compared with IGRA-negative and latently infected IGRA-positive adolescents.

The method was immunoSEQ multiplex PCR; TCRdb's version includes in-frame clones alone and lacks a portion of them. Of 45,000 or so clones listed, 95% were seen once; the top ten hold 3% to 4%. The junction had 3 bases not matched to a gene; V was cut back by 4 bases and J by 5 bases. Germline-derived CDR1 and CDR2 are SGHNT and YYREEE (reference sequence). The CDR3 is 14 amino acids. This clonotype was obtained from a donor between 5 and 29 years old with latent tuberculosis or without tuberculosis infection. This rearrangement joins TRBV5-4 to TRBJ1-5; 10 bases align to TRBD1. The sample taken for sequencing was PBMCs. CDR3 protein: CASSLGQGDQPQHF. The CDR3 nucleotides are TGTGCCAGCAGCCTCGGACAGGGGGATCAGCCCCAGCATTTT.